This T cell receptor (beta chain) is drawn from a study of cytomegalovirus exposure and HLA in healthy donors. At the level of the study: The platform used for the 120 or so validation repertoires matched that of the roughly 700 first-cohort repertoires, a later analysis reported. Study-wide results and caveats: Both high specificity and high sensitivity reportedly marked the classifier's diagnosis of cytomegalovirus status. Rarity characterized most TCR sequences, yet some public TCRs appeared in many donors.

The donors were part of the validation cohort of some 120 subjects. That cohort was separate from the first cohort, which comprised under 700 subjects. Sequenced by immunoSEQ multiplex PCR; TCRdb stores in-frame clones only, minus some. This sample has 120,000 to 150,000 clones, with roughly 89% found just once. Germline CDR1 SGHNT, CDR2 YYREEE (reference sequence). The length of the CDR3 is 12 residues. Trimming shortened V by 4 bases and J by 2 bases, and 4 bases separated the two germline ends. As concerns this clone: Its antigen is still unknown.

The receptor was isolated from a man aged 18-30 years in good health and CMV-seropositive. The material sequenced was PBMCs. The chain uses TRBV5-4 and TRBJ2-1; D not resolved. This chain's CDR3 is CASSEAYNEQFF. The CDR3 nucleotides are TGTGCCAGCAGCGAGGCCTACAATGAGCAGTTCTTC.